This T cell receptor beta chain was identified in a study of cytomegalovirus exposure and HLA in healthy donors. Study findings and constraints: Researchers had no immune exposure information except CMV serostatus available.

The CDR3 is made up of 18 amino acids. Germline-derived CDR1 and CDR2 are SGHRS and YFSETQ. V lost 2 bases to trimming and J lost 1 base, with 21 bases between them. Use of 60 Vbeta and 13 Jbeta primers characterized the PCR. The repertoire was sequenced with immunoSEQ multiplex PCR; TCRdb's copy has only in-frame clones and lacks some. Of around 200,000 clones in the sample, under 85% were seen once. Regarding this clone: The antigen remains unidentified.

Sequenced: PBMCs. The receptor's source is a woman in her late teens or twenties in good health and CMV-seronegative. The V and J genes are TRBV5-1 and TRBJ1-1; the D gene is possibly TRBD1 (5 bases). The CDR3 is CASSLIPPRVGANTEAFF. The CDR3 coding sequence is TGCGCCAGCAGCTTAATACCGCCACGGGTAGGGGCGAACACTGAAGCTTTCTTT.